This entry describes one T cell receptor (beta chain). Its antigen is not identified. This sample is part of a study of blood T cells in healthy people across ages. Study results and caveats: Without sorted subsets, naive and antigen-experienced compartments could not be conclusively compared. In older individuals, TCR beta diversity per million T cells was lower, falling roughly linearly with age.

The CDR3 runs 17 residues. Germline values: CDR1 SGHTA, CDR2 FQGNSA. V was clipped by 5 bases and J by 1 base, with 18 bases between them. PCR was performed a second time for roughly 6 to 12 cycles using a sample-barcoded 5' primer and a J-beta primer mix. Every molecule of cDNA carried a tag from a template-switch adaptor with 12 random nucleotides. TCRdb re-called the 5' RACE reads with MiXCR, one entry per CDR3 protein. Of around 1.5 million distinct CDR3 sequences in the sample, approximately 59% are singletons; the top ten hold 6.5% to 8.5%. Each sample provided at least 5 micrograms of extracted total RNA.

V and J are TRBV7-2 and TRBJ2-1; D gene unclear. The receptor comes from a man younger than 35 in good health. Sequenced input: blood. Written as DNA, the CDR3 is TGTGCCAGCAGCCCCCTGGTGGGCGCCACGTCCTACAATGAGCAGTTCTTC. Translation gives CASSPLVGATSYNEQFF.